This T cell receptor (beta chain) was recovered during a study of chemoradiotherapy in HPV16-positive cancers. At the level of the study: Candidate HPV-specific T-cell clones and common TCR motifs came from functional assays in a couple of HPV16-positive patients. The study, taken as a whole, reports: HPV-responsive T-cell expansion during chemoradiotherapy was linked to improved recurrence-free survival in HPV16-positive patients. The functional HPV-specific definition rests on just a couple of HPV16-positive patients.

On this clone: Its antigen is undetermined.

Germline V gene lookup returns CDR1 MDHEN and CDR2 SYDVKM. With 7 bases removed from V and 6 bases from J, the gap between germline ends came to 15 bases. This CDR3 is built from 13 residues. Data came from immunoSEQ multiplex PCR; TCRdb stores just in-frame clones and leaves some out. Among around 12,000 clones, about 91% were seen once, and the ten largest hold roughly a fifth. Repeated repertoire sampling spanned the course of chemoradiotherapy. This TCR was recovered from a human donor with HPV-associated anogenital cancer. The chain has TRBV28 and TRBJ1-2; tentatively, D is TRBD1 (5 bases). Sequenced here: blood, sampled from a patient who underwent chemoradiotherapy. CDR3 in DNA: TGTGCCAGCATTCACGGACAAACCAATGGCTACACCTTC. Its translation is CASIHGQTNGYTF.